This entry concerns a single TCR beta chain. The CDR3 length is 15 residues. Germline CDR1 GTSNPN, CDR2 SVGIG (reference sequence). Trimming pared 3 bases from V and 7 bases from J, leaving 16 bases between. This entry is derived from a study of blood T cell repertoires in COVID-19. Study-level background: COVID-19 samples collected from the United States, Italy and Spain covered acute and convalescent phases. The cDNA or gDNA used as material had been derived from T cells, B-cell-depleted T cells, or PBMCs.

Original data processing: Scientists estimated how many nucleated cells there were by amplifying reference gene primers. This table comes from immunoSEQ multiplex PCR, and its TCRdb copy is limited to in-frame clones, with some not included. V and J calls and clone size are as listed in that table; D and trimming were resolved from the DNA. The sample carries 110,000 or so clones, about 87% recorded once. The sequence derives from a woman aged 50 to 60 with acute or convalescent COVID-19. Source material: peripheral blood. The chain combines TRBV30 with TRBJ1-6, with a weak D call TRBD1 (5 bases). CDR3 coding DNA: TGTGCCTGGAGCTCGCGCCAGGGAGGCAATTCACCCCTCCACTTT. Translation gives CAWSSRQGGNSPLHF.